The 15 T cell receptor beta chains in this list originate from one sample, sequenced in a study of lymphopenia after photon versus proton radiotherapy. Produced via immunoSEQ multiplex PCR; TCRdb's table is partial and in-frame only. The sample lists 25,000 to 30,000 clones, roughly 89% occurring once. This specimen was peripheral blood, taken from a patient treated with proton-based radiotherapy. The receptor source for this set is a woman aged 60-75 years with cholangiocarcinoma. Some clones in this sample may be carry-over from other donors' samples.

V gene TRBV7-3 combines with J gene TRBJ1-1; D is possibly TRBD1 (6 bases). The germline CDR1 and CDR2 sequences are SGHTA and FQGTGA. This CDR3 has 14 residues. V shed 5 bases and J shed 3 bases, with 13 bases lying between them. The CDR3 DNA is TGTGCCAGCAGCCCCAGGGGTTGGGACACTGAAGCTTTCTTT. The encoded protein is CASSPRGWDTEAFF.

The V gene is TRBV5-6, the J gene TRBJ1-5; 7 bases fit TRBD1. The trim removed 3 bases at V and 9 bases at J, leaving 12 bases unmatched. CDR1 is SGHDT and CDR2 is YYEEEE in the germline V gene. The CDR3 loop spans 15 amino acids. The CDR3 sequence is CASSSDRADPRPQHF. The CDR3 DNA reads as TGTGCCAGCAGCTCCGACAGGGCCGATCCCCGGCCCCAGCATTTT.

The chain has TRBV11-2 and TRBJ1-1; D call uncertain. This CDR3 comprises 12 residues. CDR1 and CDR2 (germline): SGHAT, FQNNGV. Trimming stripped 0 bases from V and 8 bases from J, with 7 bases between. The chain's CDR3 is CASSLESQEAFF. DNA for the CDR3: TGTGCCAGCAGCTTAGAGAGTCAGGAAGCTTTCTTT.

The V and J genes are TRBV30 and TRBJ2-7, with TRBD2 matching over 7 bases. V gave up 8 bases and J gave up 4 bases; unmatched junction bases: 8. The CDR3 length is 12 residues. The germline V gene has CDR1 GTSNPN and CDR2 SVGIG (reference sequence). Here the CDR3 DNA reads TGTGCCCAAAGCGGGGTGTCTTACGAGCAGTACTTC. Translating it yields CAQSGVSYEQYF.

CDR3 DNA sequence: TGTGCCAGCAGCCAAGTCTACGGCGGGATTTTGGAGACCCAGTACTTC. This encodes CASSQVYGGILETQYF. The chain joins TRBV4-2 to TRBJ2-5; possibly TRBD2 for D (6 bases). CDR3 length: 16 amino acids. Germline-derived CDR1 and CDR2 are LGHNA and YNFKEQ. Deletions cut 1 base from V and 5 bases from J, with 17 bases between.

V and J are TRBV9 and TRBJ1-6; TRBD1 aligns across 7 bases. The V segment lost 4 bases and the J segment 9 bases; nucleotides outside the gene matches: 4. Germline CDR1 reads SGDLS; CDR2 reads YYNGEE. This CDR3 has 13 residues. The CDR3 protein is CASSTRDSSPLHF. DNA of the CDR3: TGTGCCAGCAGCACTCGGGACAGTTCACCCCTCCACTTT.

This chain joins TRBV6-6 and TRBJ1-5; D uncertain. Germline V gives CDR1 MNHNY, CDR2 SVGAGI (reference sequence). This CDR3 is 13 amino acids long. V lost 0 bases and J 9 bases, leaving 9 bases between the germline ends. The CDR3 coding sequence is TGTGCCAGCAGTTACTCGCAGGTAGGGCCCCAGCATTTT. Residues: CASSYSQVGPQHF.

The V call is TRBV15, the J call TRBJ2-5; the D gene is possibly TRBD2 (6 bases). The end of the DNA fits TRBJ2-7 better, so the J call may be wrong. This CDR3 contains 15 residues. The germline V gene has CDR1 LNHNV and CDR2 YYDKDF (reference sequence). CDR3 amino acids: CATSREGGKSYEQYF. DNA for the CDR3: TGTGCCACCAGCAGAGAGGGCGGGAAGTCCTACGAGCAGTACTTC.

The chain couples TRBV5-1 to TRBJ1-1; TRBD1 agrees at 8 bases. V shed 4 bases, J shed 3 bases, and the junction held 8 bases outside the gene matches. The CDR3 spans 15 residues. Germline CDR1 and CDR2: SGHRS and YFSETQ. CDR3 residues: CASSDGQGGDTEAFF. CDR3 coding DNA: TGCGCCAGCAGCGACGGACAGGGAGGGGACACTGAAGCTTTCTTT.

The rearrangement joins TRBV7-3 to TRBJ2-2; 15 positions agree with TRBD2. Trimming took 3 bases from V and 4 from J; bases not matched to a gene: 3. CDR3 length: 17 residues. Germline assignment: CDR1 SGHTA and CDR2 FQGTGA. For the CDR3, the DNA is TGTGCCAGCAGCTTCCCGGGACTAGCGGGGGGCACCGGGGAGCTGTTTTTT. As protein: CASSFPGLAGGTGELFF.

This clone was seen once. The J gene is TRBJ2-1, the V gene TRBV7-2; a weak D match, TRBD2 (5 bases). The CDR3 totals 16 residues. CDR1 and CDR2 from the germline V gene are SGHTA and FQGNSA. Trimming pared 1 base from V and 7 bases from J, leaving 17 bases between. Here the CDR3 reads CASSLELGMVRNEQFF. The DNA of the CDR3 is TGTGCCAGCAGCTTAGAACTAGGGATGGTCCGGAATGAGCAGTTCTTC.

V gene TRBV19 combines with J gene TRBJ2-3, with 16 nucleotides matching TRBD2. Germline V gene lookup returns CDR1 LNHDA and CDR2 SQIVND (reference sequence). The trim removed 6 bases at V and 8 bases at J, leaving 5 bases unmatched. The CDR3 extends over 15 amino acids. The CDR3 reads CASSPGTSGGGTQYF. The DNA of the CDR3 is TGTGCCAGTAGCCCCGGGACTAGCGGGGGGGGTACGCAGTATTTT.

This chain connects TRBV5-1 to TRBJ1-5; D uncertain. Trimming left V 4 bases short and J 1 base short, with 6 bases between. CDR3 length: 13 residues. Germline values: CDR1 SGHRS, CDR2 YFSETQ. The DNA of the CDR3 is TGCGCCAGCAGCCCCCAGAGCAATCAGCCCCAGCATTTT. The encoded protein is CASSPQSNQPQHF.

The chain combines TRBV18 with TRBJ2-7, with a weak D call TRBD1 (5 bases). There are 15 residues in the CDR3. CDR1 is KGHSH, CDR2 LQKENI, per germline. V gave up 2 bases and J gave up 5 bases, with 16 bases separating them. CDR3: CASSPRGGVPDEQYF. CDR3 bases: TGTGCCAGCTCACCAAGGGGTGGGGTCCCCGACGAGCAGTACTTC.

The chain links TRBV19 to TRBJ2-1; 9 bases are shared with TRBD2. Germline V CDR1 and CDR2: LNHDA, SQIVND (reference sequence). CDR3 length equals 15 residues. Trimming cost V 0 bases and J 5 bases; bases outside gene matches: 2. The CDR3 is CASSIEGLANNEQFF. DNA of the CDR3: TGTGCCAGTAGTATAGAAGGACTAGCGAACAATGAGCAGTTCTTC.